The clone carrying this TCR beta chain was recorded many times. These data come from a study of T-cell reconstitution after alpha-beta-depleted transplantation in children. Molecular barcoding with unique molecular identifiers was used for the TCRbeta library. Each CDR3 protein gets one entry after TCRdb re-called the PCR reads with MiXCR. Here the sample spans more than 60,000 distinct CDR3 sequences, 6% to 8% being singletons. Sequenced here: PBMCs from the stem cell graft donor, sampled from the stem cell graft. The TCR was taken from a human donor who donated a stem cell graft to a child with acute lymphoblastic leukemia.

CDR3 nucleotides: TGTGCCAGCAAAGACAGCTATAGCAATCAGCCCCAGCATTTT. Amino acids: CASKDSYSNQPQHF. The J gene is TRBJ1-5, the V gene TRBV27; TRBD1 is a possible D gene (5 bases). Germline V gene data show CDR1 as MNHEY and CDR2 as SMNVEV (reference sequence). The CDR3 runs 14 residues. The germline V and J ends were trimmed by 7 bases and 0 bases, with 10 bases remaining between them.